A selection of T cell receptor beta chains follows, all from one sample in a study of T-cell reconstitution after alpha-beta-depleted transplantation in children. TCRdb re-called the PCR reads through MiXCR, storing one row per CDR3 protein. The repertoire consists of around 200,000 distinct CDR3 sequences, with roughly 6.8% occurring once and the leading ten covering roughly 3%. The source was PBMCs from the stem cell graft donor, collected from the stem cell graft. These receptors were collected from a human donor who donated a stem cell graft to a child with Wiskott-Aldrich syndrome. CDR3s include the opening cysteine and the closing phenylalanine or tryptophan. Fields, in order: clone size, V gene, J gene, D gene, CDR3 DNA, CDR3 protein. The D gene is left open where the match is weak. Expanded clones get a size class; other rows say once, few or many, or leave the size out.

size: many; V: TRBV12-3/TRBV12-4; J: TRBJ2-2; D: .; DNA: TGTGCCAGCAGTCTCAGGGGGGGAGAAACCGGGGAGCTGTTTTTT; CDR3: CASSLRGGETGELFF
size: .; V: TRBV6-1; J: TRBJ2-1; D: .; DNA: TGTGCCAGCAGTGATAAGTGGGAGCAGTTCTTC; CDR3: CASSDKWEQFF
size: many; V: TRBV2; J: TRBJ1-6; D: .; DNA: TGTGCCAGCAGTGAGTTTCAGGGAAACTCACCCCTCCACTTT; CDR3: CASSEFQGNSPLHF
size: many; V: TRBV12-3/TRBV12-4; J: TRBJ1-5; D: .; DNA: TGTGCCAGCAGAAGGACAGTCGGGCGTGATCAGCCCCAGCATTTT; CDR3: CASRRTVGRDQPQHF
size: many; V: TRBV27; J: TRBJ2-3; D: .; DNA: TGTGCCAGCAGTTTTGTGCGAGGCACAGATACGCAGTATTTT; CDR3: CASSFVRGTDTQYF
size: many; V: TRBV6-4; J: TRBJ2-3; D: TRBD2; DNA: TGTGCCAGCAGTGACTCGGCGGGGGGGCCAACAGATACGCAGTATTTT; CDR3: CASSDSAGGPTDTQYF
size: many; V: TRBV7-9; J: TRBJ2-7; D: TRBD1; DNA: TGTGCCAGCAGGCTACAGGGGGCCGTCGAGCAGTACTTC; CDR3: CASRLQGAVEQYF
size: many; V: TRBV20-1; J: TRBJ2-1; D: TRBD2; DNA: TGCAGTGCTCGAGATAGCGGGGGGGACCTCTACAATGAGCAGTTCTTC; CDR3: CSARDSGGDLYNEQFF
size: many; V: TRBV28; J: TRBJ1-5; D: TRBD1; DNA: TGTGCCAGCACCTTAGGGGGACAGGGTAAATCAAGCAATCAGCCCCAGCATTTT; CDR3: CASTLGGQGKSSNQPQHF
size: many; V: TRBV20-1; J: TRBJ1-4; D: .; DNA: TGCAGTGCTAGAGATCGGACCGGGAATGAAAAACTGTTTTTT; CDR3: CSARDRTGNEKLFF
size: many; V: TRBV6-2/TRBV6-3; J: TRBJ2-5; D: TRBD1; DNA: TGTGCCAGCAGTTACTTCACAGGGGAAGAGACCCAGTACTTC; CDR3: CASSYFTGEETQYF
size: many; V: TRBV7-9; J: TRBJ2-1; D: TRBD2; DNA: TGTGCCAGCAGCTTCATGACTAGCGGGAGGGCCAATGAGCAGTTCTTC; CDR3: CASSFMTSGRANEQFF
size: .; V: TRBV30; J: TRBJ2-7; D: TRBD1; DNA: TGTGCCTGGAGTAGGGGACAGGGCGGAAGGGAGCAGTACTTC; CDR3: CAWSRGQGGREQYF
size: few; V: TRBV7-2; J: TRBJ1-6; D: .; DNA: TGTGCCAGCAGCTTAGGCGCCGCGGGTGGTTTTATGAATTCACCCCTCCACTTT; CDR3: CASSLGAAGGFMNSPLHF
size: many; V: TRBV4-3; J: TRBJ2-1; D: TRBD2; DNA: TGCGCCAGCAGCCTACTAGCGTGGCATGAGCAGTTCTTC; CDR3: CASSLLAWHEQFF
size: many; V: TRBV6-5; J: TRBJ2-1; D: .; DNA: TGTGCCAGCAGTTATCTCGAGCGGTCGGAGATGGATGAGCAGTTCTTC; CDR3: CASSYLERSEMDEQFF
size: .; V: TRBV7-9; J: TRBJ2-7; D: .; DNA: TGTGCCAGCAGCGCCACGACAGGACTACTAGGGTACGAGCAGTACTTC; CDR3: CASSATTGLLGYEQYF
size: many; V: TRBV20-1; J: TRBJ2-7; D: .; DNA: TGCAGTGCTAGCAGGGGCGCCACCTACGAGCAGTACTTC; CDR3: CSASRGATYEQYF
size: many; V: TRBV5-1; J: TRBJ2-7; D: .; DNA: TGCGCCAGCAGCTTGGAGTTTGGGGCAGCTTACGAGCAGTACTTC; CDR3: CASSLEFGAAYEQYF
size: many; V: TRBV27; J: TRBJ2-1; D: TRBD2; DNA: TGTGCCAGCAGTCTACTAGCGGCGGGCAATGAGCAGTTCTTC; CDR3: CASSLLAAGNEQFF
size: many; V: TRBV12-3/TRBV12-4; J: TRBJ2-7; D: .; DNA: TGTGCCAGCAGGAGGGACGGAACCTACGAGCAGTACTTC; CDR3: CASRRDGTYEQYF
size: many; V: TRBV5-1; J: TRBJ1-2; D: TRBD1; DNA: TGCGCCAGCAGCTCGAGGACAGGCCCTCTCTATGGCTACACCTTC; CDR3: CASSSRTGPLYGYTF
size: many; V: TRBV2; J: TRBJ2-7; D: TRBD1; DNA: TGTGCCAGCAGATGGACAGGGGTCTACGAGCAGTACTTC; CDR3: CASRWTGVYEQYF
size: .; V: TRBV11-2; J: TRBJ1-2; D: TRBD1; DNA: TGTGCCAGCAGCATGAGACAGGGCCAACCCCCCCTTATCTATGGCTACACCTTC; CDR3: CASSMRQGQPPLIYGYTF
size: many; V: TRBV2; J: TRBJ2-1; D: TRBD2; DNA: TGTGCCAGCATAAACCCGGGAGGGCCCTCGGGTGAGCAGTTCTTC; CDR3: CASINPGGPSGEQFF
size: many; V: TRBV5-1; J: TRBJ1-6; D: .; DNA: TGCGCCAGCAGCTCGCCCCCGGGGTCACCCCTCCACTTT; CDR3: CASSSPPGSPLHF
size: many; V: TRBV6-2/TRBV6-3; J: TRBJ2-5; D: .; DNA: TGTGCCAGCAGTTACTTGGTCCCAACCCAGTACTTC; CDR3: CASSYLVPTQYF
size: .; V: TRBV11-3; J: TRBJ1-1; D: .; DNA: TGTGCCAGCAGCCGCGGACGGATTAAGAACACTGAAGCTTTCTTT; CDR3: CASSRGRIKNTEAFF
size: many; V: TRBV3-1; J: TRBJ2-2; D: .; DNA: TGTGCCAGCAGCCAAACCCCCGGGGAGCTGTTTTTT; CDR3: CASSQTPGELFF
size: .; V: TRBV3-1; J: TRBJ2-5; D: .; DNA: TGTGCCAGCAGCCAATACGCAACAGGAAAAGAGACCCAGTACTTC; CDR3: CASSQYATGKETQYF